The clone carrying this TCR beta chain was seen a few times. What it binds is unknown. The sample comes from a study of vaccination and CD4 T cells after COVID-19. Study results and caveats: Relatively few convalescent patients and no early post-infection timepoints were analyzed. The median number of SARS-CoV-2-reactive clonotypes increased from about 20 to 38, a change that did not reach significance.

Treatment noted: roughly nine-day PBMC culture with coronavirus spike peptide pools or control peptides (ViraFEST assay). Once peptide pools had expanded antigen-specific T cells, ViraFEST sequenced TCRs. The authors cultured a few million PBMCs per well with 10 IU/ml IL-2 and approximately 9 ug/ml peptide pools. Sequencing of cultured CD4+ T cell DNA used the Oncomine TCR Beta short-read assay. TCRdb fed the PCR reads into MiXCR, producing one record per CDR3 protein. The table has about 20,000 distinct CDR3 sequences, roughly 51% seen once. Sequenced material: CD4+ T cells from blood, cultured in vitro. This TCR came from a human donor who had recovered from COVID-19.

CDR3 protein: CASNAGTPFQNQPQHF. CDR3 bases: TGTGCCAGTAACGCCGGGACACCCTTCCAAAATCAGCCCCAGCATTTT. The chain recombines TRBV19 with TRBJ1-5; a possible D gene is TRBD1 (6 bases). Trimming shortened V by 7 bases and J by 4 bases, and 20 bases separated the two germline ends. This CDR3 spans 16 amino acids. Germline V gene data show CDR1 as LNHDA and CDR2 as SQIVND (reference sequence).